The 23 T cell receptor beta chains listed next were all sequenced from one sample in a study of T cell responses to AZD1222 COVID-19 vaccine. The protocol was immunoSEQ multiplex PCR, while the TCRdb copy is restricted to in-frame clones and leaves out a portion. Of about 120,000 clones listed, around 90% are singletons. The sequences come from peripheral blood, collected on day 0 of AZD1222 vaccination. These receptors were taken from an adult in good health.

The CDR3 coding sequence is TGTGCCAGCAGCTTCGGGAACACCGGGGAGCTGTTTTTT. Protein: CASSFGNTGELFF. The chain combines TRBV5-6 with TRBJ2-2; D ambiguous. CDR3 length: 13 amino acids. Between the trimmed V and J ends, which lost 2 bases and 1 base, there was a span of 3 bases. Germline loops: CDR1 SGHDT, CDR2 YYEEEE.

The chain uses TRBV10-3 and TRBJ1-1; D ambiguous. Trimming removed 4 bases at V and 3 bases at J, with 9 bases between. The CDR3 totals 13 residues. Germline V lookup: CDR1 ENHRY, CDR2 SYGVKD. The CDR3 region is CAISVRGDTEAFF. CDR3 in DNA: TGTGCCATCAGTGTCCGGGGAGACACTGAAGCTTTCTTT.

The chain joins TRBV12-3 or TRBV12-4 to TRBJ1-2; the D is unclear. This CDR3 has 12 residues. The V gene lost 5 bases and the J gene lost 2 bases, with 6 bases spanning the gap. Here the CDR3 reads CASSTRNYGYTF. CDR3 nucleotide sequence: TGTGCCAGCAGTACAAGAAACTATGGCTACACCTTC.

The chain has TRBV27 and TRBJ1-2; 7 bases are shared with TRBD1. This CDR3 comprises 17 residues. V was pared by 0 bases and J by 6 bases, with 13 bases of the junction left unmatched. Germline CDR1 reads MNHEY; CDR2 reads SMNVEV (reference sequence). The CDR3 loop reads CASSLSSRQGGWNGYTF. Written as DNA, the CDR3 is TGTGCCAGCAGTTTATCGAGCAGGCAGGGGGGCTGGAATGGCTACACCTTC.

This chain uses TRBV3-1 (or the pseudogene TRBV3-2) with TRBJ2-5; 9 bases align to TRBD2. The J segment lost 4 bases and the V segment lost 1 base, leaving 19 bases of the junction unmatched. There are 20 residues in the CDR3. Germline CDR1 is LGHDT and CDR2 is YNNKEL (reference sequence). CDR3 loop: CASSQGRIAGALNFVETQYF. DNA of the CDR3: TGTGCCAGCAGCCAAGGAAGGATAGCGGGGGCTTTGAATTTTGTAGAGACCCAGTACTTC.

The J gene is TRBJ1-6, the V gene TRBV6-5; unclear D gene. V was trimmed by 5 bases and J by 9 bases, leaving 17 bases between them. CDR3 length equals 15 residues. Germline V gives CDR1 MNHEY, CDR2 SVGAGI. The CDR3 DNA is TGTGCCAGCAGTCCCCTTGGGCCGCCGGGTTCACCCCTCCACTTT. Encoded protein: CASSPLGPPGSPLHF.

The chain employs TRBV19 and TRBJ1-2; D possibly corresponds to TRBD1 (6 bases). From germline, CDR1 is LNHDA and CDR2 SQIVND (reference sequence). This CDR3 contains 13 residues. The germline V and J ends were trimmed by 1 base and 6 bases, with 9 bases remaining between them. CDR3 residues: CASSIGTDHGYTF. The CDR3 nucleotides are TGTGCCAGTAGTATAGGGACAGACCATGGCTACACCTTC.

The chain has TRBV18 and TRBJ1-4; maybe TRBD1 (5 bases). This CDR3 has 14 amino acids. Per the germline V gene, CDR1 is KGHSH and CDR2 is LQKENI. Trimming stripped 5 bases from V and 0 bases from J, with 7 bases between. The CDR3 here is CASSGTATNEKLFF. Written as DNA, the CDR3 is TGTGCCAGCTCAGGGACCGCAACTAATGAAAAACTGTTTTTT.

The chain couples TRBV5-1 to TRBJ1-1; TRBD1 is a possible D gene (6 bases). V lost 0 bases to trimming and J lost 0 bases, with 12 bases between them. Per germline, CDR1 SGHRS and CDR2 YFSETQ. The CDR3 has 16 residues. CDR3 DNA: TGCGCCAGCAGCTTGGTCTTTCCAGGGGTGAACACTGAAGCTTTCTTT. Its translation: CASSLVFPGVNTEAFF.

The V and J genes are TRBV6-5 and TRBJ1-6; no clear D. V lost 0 bases to trimming and J lost 7 bases, with 10 bases between them. Germline values: CDR1 MNHEY, CDR2 SVGAGI. This CDR3 spans 15 amino acids. CDR3 coding DNA: TGTGCCAGCAGTTACTCGATTTCCCGGAATTCACCCCTCCACTTT. This codes for CASSYSISRNSPLHF.

CDR3 bases: TGCGCCAGCAGTGTAAGAAGGGGGACTGAAGCTTTCTTT. It specifies CASSVRRGTEAFF. This rearrangement joins TRBV10-1 to TRBJ1-1, with D possibly matching TRBD1 (6 bases). The CDR3 sequence is 13 residues long. The germline V gene has CDR1 WNHNN and CDR2 SYGVQD (reference sequence). V was clipped by 4 bases and J by 5 bases, with 11 bases between them.

The chain employs TRBV5-1 and TRBJ1-2; D gene uncertain. The V and J ends lost 3 bases and 7 bases respectively, with 19 bases between them. In germline, CDR1 is SGHRS, CDR2 YFSETQ. The CDR3 sequence is 15 residues long. The CDR3: CASSSTPGPRGGYTF. CDR3 DNA sequence: TGCGCCAGCAGCTCCACCCCGGGCCCCAGAGGTGGCTACACCTTC.

This chain links TRBV6-5 with TRBJ1-6; D unresolved. Germline CDR1 reads MNHEY; CDR2 reads SVGAGI. The V end lost 3 bases, the J end lost 7 bases, and 10 bases lay between the germline ends. This CDR3 spans 14 amino acids. CDR3 loop: CASSYITENSPLHF. The CDR3 DNA follows: TGTGCCAGCAGTTATATTACAGAGAATTCACCCCTCCACTTT.

V gene TRBV5-1 combines with J gene TRBJ2-2, with D unresolved. Trimming took 2 bases from V and 0 from J, leaving 5 bases between them. The CDR3 contains 14 residues. CDR1 is SGHRS and CDR2 is YFSETQ in the germline V gene. CDR3 in DNA: TGCGCCAGCAGCTTTAGGGCGAACACCGGGGAGCTGTTTTTT. Its translation: CASSFRANTGELFF. Looking up the rest from reference TRBV5-1 and TRBJ2-2 gives the full variable domain: KAGVTQTPRYLIKTRGQQVTLSCSPISGHRSVSWYQQTPGQGLQFLFEYFSETQRNKGNFPGRFSGRQFSNSRSEMNVSTLELGDSALYLCASSFRANTGELFFGEGSRLTVL.

This clone was seen just once. The gene calls are TRBV28 and TRBJ1-1; D is uncertain. V shed 8 bases and J shed 4 bases, with 14 bases lying between them. In germline, CDR1 is MDHEN, CDR2 SYDVKM. This CDR3 contains 13 residues. As DNA, the CDR3 is TGTGCCAGCCTTAGGTTGGGGTCCACTGAAGCTTTCTTT. This encodes CASLRLGSTEAFF.

The chain recombines TRBV5-1 with TRBJ2-1; 8 bases fit TRBD2. Germline lookup yields CDR1 SGHRS and CDR2 YFSETQ. Trimming took 3 bases from V and 0 from J; bases not matched to a gene: 11. The CDR3 spans 18 residues. In DNA, the CDR3 is TGCGCCAGCAGCTCCGGGACTTTAGCGGGAATCTCCTACAATGAGCAGTTCTTC. It specifies CASSSGTLAGISYNEQFF.

Notes on this clone: At one of its ends the junction is not consistent with the germline gene, which may arise from a read error. The chain combines TRBV7-3 with TRBJ1-1; unclear D gene. This CDR3 spans 13 amino acids. The germline gives CDR1 SGHTA, CDR2 FQGTGA. DNA for the CDR3: TGTGCCAGCAGCCGGACCGAAATATTTGAGCTTTACTTT. Translating it yields CASSRTEIFELYF.

This rearrangement joins TRBV29-1 to TRBJ2-5; D is perhaps TRBD1 (6 bases). The CDR3 length is 12 residues. Germline values: CDR1 SQVTM, CDR2 ANQGSEA. Deletions cut 7 bases from V and 2 bases from J, with 11 bases between. CDR3: CSAGDRQETQYF. CDR3 in DNA: TGCAGCGCAGGTGACAGGCAAGAGACCCAGTACTTC.

The chain recombines TRBV5-1 with TRBJ1-1; D remains ambiguous. The length of the CDR3 is 14 residues. Trimming stripped 5 bases from V and 1 base from J, with 12 bases between. Germline CDR1 reads SGHRS; CDR2 reads YFSETQ. The CDR3 region is CASRGAETNTEAFF. The CDR3 coding sequence is TGCGCCAGCAGGGGTGCGGAAACGAACACTGAAGCTTTCTTT.

V is TRBV12-3 or TRBV12-4 and J is TRBJ2-5; D not resolved. V lost 7 bases, J lost 5 bases, and 11 bases lay in between. CDR3 length: 12 residues. The CDR3 here is CASTPDSETQYF. CDR3 sequence (DNA): TGTGCCAGCACCCCTGACTCGGAGACCCAGTACTTC.

The V and J genes are TRBV7-3 and TRBJ1-1; 12 nucleotides align to TRBD1. The V gene end was trimmed by 6 bases and the J gene end by 1 base; junction bases not matched to a gene: 15. From germline, CDR1 is SGHTA and CDR2 FQGTGA. CDR3 length: 19 amino acids. CDR3 in amino acids: CASRDPGQGAPRGNTEAFF. The CDR3 bases are TGTGCCAGCAGAGACCCGGGACAGGGGGCGCCTCGGGGGAACACTGAAGCTTTCTTT.

This clone has just a few counts. This sequence joins TRBV5-1 and TRBJ2-3, with 7 bases identical to TRBD1. The CDR3 has 18 residues. V shed 3 bases, J shed 0 bases, and the junction held 13 bases outside the gene matches. Germline CDR1 SGHRS, CDR2 YFSETQ. The CDR3, as DNA: TGCGCCAGCAGCTCGCCCCGACAGGGTCGGGTTAGCACAGATACGCAGTATTTT. Translation: CASSSPRQGRVSTDTQYF.

The chain links TRBV15 to TRBJ1-1; D is perhaps TRBD1 (6 bases). The V and J ends lost 5 bases and 2 bases respectively, with 9 bases between them. The CDR3 is 13 residues long. Germline V gene sequence: CDR1 LNHNV, CDR2 YYDKDF (reference sequence). This chain's CDR3 is CATSGQPNTEAFF. The CDR3 DNA reads TGTGCCACCAGCGGACAGCCTAACACTGAAGCTTTCTTT.